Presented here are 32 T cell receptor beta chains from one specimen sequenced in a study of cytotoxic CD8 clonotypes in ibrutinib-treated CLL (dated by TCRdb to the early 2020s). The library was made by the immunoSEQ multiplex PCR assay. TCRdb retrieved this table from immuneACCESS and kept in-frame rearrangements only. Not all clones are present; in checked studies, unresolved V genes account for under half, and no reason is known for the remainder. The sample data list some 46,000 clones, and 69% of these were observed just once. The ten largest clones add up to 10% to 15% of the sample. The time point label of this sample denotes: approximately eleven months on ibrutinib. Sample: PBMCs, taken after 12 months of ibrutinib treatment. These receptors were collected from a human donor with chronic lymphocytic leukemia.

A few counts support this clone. The CDR3: CASSLRQADEQYF. CDR3 DNA sequence: TGTGCCAGCTCACTCCGACAGGCAGACGAGCAGTACTTC. The chain links TRBV18 to TRBJ2-7; possibly TRBD1 for D (6 bases). This CDR3 comprises 13 residues. Trimming left V 4 bases short and J 5 bases short, with 12 bases between. Per the germline V gene, CDR1 is KGHSH and CDR2 is LQKENI.

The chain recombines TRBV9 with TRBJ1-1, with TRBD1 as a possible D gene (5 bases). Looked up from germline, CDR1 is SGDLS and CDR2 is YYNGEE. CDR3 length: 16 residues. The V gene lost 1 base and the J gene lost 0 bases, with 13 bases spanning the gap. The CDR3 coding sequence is TGTGCCAGCAGCGTATCGGATCAGGGCGTGAACACTGAAGCTTTCTTT. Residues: CASSVSDQGVNTEAFF.

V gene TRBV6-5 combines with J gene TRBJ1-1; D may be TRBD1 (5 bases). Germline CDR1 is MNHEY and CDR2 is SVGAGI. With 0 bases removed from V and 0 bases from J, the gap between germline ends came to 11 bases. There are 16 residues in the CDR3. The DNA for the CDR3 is TGTGCCAGCAGTTACTCGAACAGGCTCGTGAACACTGAAGCTTTCTTT. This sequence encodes CASSYSNRLVNTEAFF.

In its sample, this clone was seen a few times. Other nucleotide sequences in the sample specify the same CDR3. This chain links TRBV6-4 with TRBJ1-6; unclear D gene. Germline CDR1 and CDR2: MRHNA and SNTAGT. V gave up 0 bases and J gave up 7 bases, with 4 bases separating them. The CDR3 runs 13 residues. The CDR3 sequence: CASSDSRNSPLHF. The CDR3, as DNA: TGTGCCAGCAGTGACTCGAGAAATTCACCCCTCCACTTT.

CDR3: CASKGGLAGRTDTQYF. The CDR3 DNA follows: TGTGCCAGCAAAGGGGGATTAGCGGGGCGCACAGATACGCAGTATTTT. The gene calls are TRBV6-6 and TRBJ2-3, with 8 bases fitting TRBD2. The germline V gene has CDR1 MNHNY and CDR2 SVGAGI (reference sequence). CDR3 length: 16 residues. The V gene end was trimmed by 7 bases and the J gene end by 1 base; junction bases not matched to a gene: 10.

Written as DNA, the CDR3 is TGTGCCAGCTCACCATCGGCAGGGAGACTACTTGATGAAAAACTGTTTTTT. Translated, it gives CASSPSAGRLLDEKLFF. V gene TRBV18 combines with J gene TRBJ1-4; TRBD1 might be the D (5 bases). The CDR3 length is 17 residues. From germline, CDR1 is KGHSH and CDR2 LQKENI. The V gene lost 2 bases and the J gene lost 6 bases, with 19 bases spanning the gap.

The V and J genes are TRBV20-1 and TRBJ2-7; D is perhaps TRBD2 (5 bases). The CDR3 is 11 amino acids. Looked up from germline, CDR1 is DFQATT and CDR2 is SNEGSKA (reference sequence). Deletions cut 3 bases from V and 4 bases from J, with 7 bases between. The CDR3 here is CSASGVYEQYF. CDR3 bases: TGCAGTGCTAGCGGGGTATACGAGCAGTACTTC.

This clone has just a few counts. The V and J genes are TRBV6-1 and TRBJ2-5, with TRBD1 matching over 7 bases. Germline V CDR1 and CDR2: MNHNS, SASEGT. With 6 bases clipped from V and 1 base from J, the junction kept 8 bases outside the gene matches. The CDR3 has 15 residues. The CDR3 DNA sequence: TGTGCCAGCAGCCTCGAGGGACAGAGCCAAGAGACCCAGTACTTC. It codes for CASSLEGQSQETQYF.

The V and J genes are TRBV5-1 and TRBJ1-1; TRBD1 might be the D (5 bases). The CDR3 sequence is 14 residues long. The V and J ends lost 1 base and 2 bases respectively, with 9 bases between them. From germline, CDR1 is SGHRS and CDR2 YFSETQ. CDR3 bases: TGCGCCAGCAGCTTGTTCCAGGGTAACACTGAAGCTTTCTTT. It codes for CASSLFQGNTEAFF.

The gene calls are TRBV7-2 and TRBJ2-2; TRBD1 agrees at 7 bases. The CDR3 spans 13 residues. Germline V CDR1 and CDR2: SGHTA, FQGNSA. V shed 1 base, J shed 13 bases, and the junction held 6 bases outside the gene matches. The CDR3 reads CASSLGQGRMLFF. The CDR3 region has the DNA TGTGCCAGCAGCTTAGGACAGGGCCGGATGCTGTTTTTT.

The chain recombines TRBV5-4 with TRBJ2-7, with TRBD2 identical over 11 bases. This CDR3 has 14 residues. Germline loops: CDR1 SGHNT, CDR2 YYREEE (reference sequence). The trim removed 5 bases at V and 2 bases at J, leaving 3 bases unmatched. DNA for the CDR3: TGTGCCAGCAGTCCTAGCGGGGGGACCTACGAGCAGTACTTC. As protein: CASSPSGGTYEQYF.

CDR3 DNA: TGTGCCAGCAGCGCCCCAGGGATACTTAACTATGGCTACACCTTC. Amino acid sequence: CASSAPGILNYGYTF. The V gene is TRBV7-9, the J gene TRBJ1-2; tentatively, D is TRBD1 (5 bases). Germline V gene sequence: CDR1 SEHNR, CDR2 FQNEAQ (reference sequence). The CDR3 has 15 amino acids. V was pared by 5 bases and J by 1 base, with 14 bases between.

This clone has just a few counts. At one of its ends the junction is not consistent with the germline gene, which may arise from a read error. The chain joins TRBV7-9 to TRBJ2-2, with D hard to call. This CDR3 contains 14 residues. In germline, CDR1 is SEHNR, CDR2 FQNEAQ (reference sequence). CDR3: CASSLGQITEELFF. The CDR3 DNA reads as TGTGCCAGCAGCTTAGGGCAGATCACCGAGGAGCTGTTTTTT.

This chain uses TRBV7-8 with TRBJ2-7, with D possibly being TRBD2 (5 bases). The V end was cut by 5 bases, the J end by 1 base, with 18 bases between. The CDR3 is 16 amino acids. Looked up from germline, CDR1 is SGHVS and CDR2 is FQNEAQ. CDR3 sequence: CASSDTHPGGSYEQYF. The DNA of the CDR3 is TGTGCCAGCAGCGATACACACCCCGGAGGTTCCTACGAGCAGTACTTC. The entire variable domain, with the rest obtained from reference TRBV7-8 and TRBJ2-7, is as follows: GAGVSQSPRYKVAKRGQDVALRCDPISGHVSLFWYQQALGQGPEFLTYFQNEAQLDKSGLPSDRFFAERPEGSVSTLKIQRTQQEDSAVYLCASSDTHPGGSYEQYFGPGTRLTVT.

CDR3 nucleotides: TGTGCCAGCAGCTCGGAGACAGGGGGAGCGGCTGAAGCTTTCTTT. Translating gives CASSSETGGAAEAFF. V and J are TRBV13 and TRBJ1-1, with 9 bases identical to TRBD1. The V gene's germline CDR1 is PRHDT and CDR2 FYEKMQ (reference sequence). There are 15 residues in the CDR3. Trimming took 4 bases from V and 6 from J; bases not matched to a gene: 9.

The CDR3 DNA follows: TGTGCCAGCAGCTATTTAGCAGATGGACCTTATGAGCAGTTCTTC. Residues: CASSYLADGPYEQFF. J is TRBJ2-1 and V is TRBV7-9; no definite D call. This CDR3 region has 15 residues. Trimming took off 4 bases at V and 8 bases at J, with 18 bases between the two ends. The V gene's germline CDR1 is SEHNR and CDR2 FQNEAQ (reference sequence).

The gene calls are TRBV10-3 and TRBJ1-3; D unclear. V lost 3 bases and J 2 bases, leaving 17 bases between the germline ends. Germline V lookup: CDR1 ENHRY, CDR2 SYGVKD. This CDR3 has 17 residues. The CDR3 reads CAISDFPRPSTGNTIYF. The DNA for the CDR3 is TGTGCCATCAGTGATTTTCCCCGACCTAGTACTGGAAACACCATATATTTT.

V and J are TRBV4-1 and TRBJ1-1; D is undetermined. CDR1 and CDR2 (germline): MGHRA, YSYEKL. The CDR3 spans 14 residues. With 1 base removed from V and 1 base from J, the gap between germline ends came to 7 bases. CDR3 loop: CASSQGKGNTEAFF. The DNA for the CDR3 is TGCGCCAGCAGCCAAGGTAAGGGGAACACTGAAGCTTTCTTT.

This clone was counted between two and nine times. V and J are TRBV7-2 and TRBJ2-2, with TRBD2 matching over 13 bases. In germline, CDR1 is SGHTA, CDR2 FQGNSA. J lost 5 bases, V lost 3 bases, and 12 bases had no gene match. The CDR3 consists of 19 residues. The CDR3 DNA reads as TGTGCCAGCAGCTTGACAGGACTAGCGGGGGTTCCGGGGACCGGGGAGCTGTTTTTT. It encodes CASSLTGLAGVPGTGELFF. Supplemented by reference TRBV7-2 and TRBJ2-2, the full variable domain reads GAGVSQSPSNKVTEKGKDVELRCDPISGHTALYWYRQSLGQGLEFLIYFQGNSAPDKSGLPSDRFSAERTGGSVSTLTIQRTQQEDSAVYLCASSLTGLAGVPGTGELFFGEGSRLTVL.

The CDR3 sequence is CASSWGGSSYNEQFF. DNA for the CDR3: TGTGCCAGCAGCTGGGGGGGTAGCTCCTACAATGAGCAGTTCTTC. The V call is TRBV9, the J call TRBJ2-1, with 7 nucleotides matching TRBD2. The CDR3 runs to 15 residues. The ends lost 4 bases at V and 0 bases at J; junction bases unmatched: 4. Germline V gene lookup returns CDR1 SGDLS and CDR2 YYNGEE.

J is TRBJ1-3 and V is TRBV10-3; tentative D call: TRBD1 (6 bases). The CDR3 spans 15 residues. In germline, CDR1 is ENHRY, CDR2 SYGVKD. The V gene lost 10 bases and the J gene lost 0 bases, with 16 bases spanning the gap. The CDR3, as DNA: TGTGCCACTAGACCCGGACAGTCCTCTGGAAACACCATATATTTT. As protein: CATRPGQSSGNTIYF.

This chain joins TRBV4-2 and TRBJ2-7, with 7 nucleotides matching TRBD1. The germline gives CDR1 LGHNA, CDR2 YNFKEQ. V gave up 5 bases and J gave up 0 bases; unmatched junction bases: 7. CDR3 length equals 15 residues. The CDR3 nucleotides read TGTGCCAGCAGCAGGGACAGATCGAGCTCCTACGAGCAGTACTTC. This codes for CASSRDRSSSYEQYF.

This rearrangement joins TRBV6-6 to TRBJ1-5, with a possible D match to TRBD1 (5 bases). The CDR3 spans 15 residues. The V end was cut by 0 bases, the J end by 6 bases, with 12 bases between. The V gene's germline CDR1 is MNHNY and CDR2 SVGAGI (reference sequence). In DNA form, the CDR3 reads TGTGCCAGCAGTTACTCTTCCAGGGTGGTTCAGCCCCAGCATTTT. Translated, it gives CASSYSSRVVQPQHF.

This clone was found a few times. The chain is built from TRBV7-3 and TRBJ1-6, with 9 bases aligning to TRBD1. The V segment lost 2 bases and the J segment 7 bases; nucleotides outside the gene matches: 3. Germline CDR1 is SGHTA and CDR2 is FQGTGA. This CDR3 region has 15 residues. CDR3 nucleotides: TGTGCCAGCAGCTTAGAGGGGACAGGGAATTCACCCCTCCACTTT. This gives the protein CASSLEGTGNSPLHF.

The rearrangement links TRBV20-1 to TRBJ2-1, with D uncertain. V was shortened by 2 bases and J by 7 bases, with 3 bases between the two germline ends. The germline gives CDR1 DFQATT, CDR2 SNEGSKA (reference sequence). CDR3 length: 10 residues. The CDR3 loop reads CSARRNEQFF. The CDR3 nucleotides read TGCAGTGCTAGACGGAATGAGCAGTTCTTC.

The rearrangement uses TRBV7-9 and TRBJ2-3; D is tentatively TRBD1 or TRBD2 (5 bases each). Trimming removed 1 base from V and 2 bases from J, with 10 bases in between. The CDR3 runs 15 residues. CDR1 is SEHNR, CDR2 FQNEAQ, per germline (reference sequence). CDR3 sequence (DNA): TGTGCCAGCAGCTTAGGGGGACCGATCACAGATACGCAGTATTTT. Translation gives CASSLGGPITDTQYF.

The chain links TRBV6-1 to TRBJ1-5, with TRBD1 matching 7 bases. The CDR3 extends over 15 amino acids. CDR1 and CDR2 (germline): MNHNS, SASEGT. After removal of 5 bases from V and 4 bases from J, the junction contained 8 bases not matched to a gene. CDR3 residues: CASSPEGQSNQPQHF. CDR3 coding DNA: TGTGCCAGCAGTCCAGAGGGACAGAGTAATCAGCCCCAGCATTTT.

The CDR3 sequence is CASRATGVGHNEQFF. CDR3 bases: TGTGCCAGCAGGGCCACAGGGGTTGGCCACAATGAGCAGTTCTTC. V and J are TRBV6-1 and TRBJ2-1, with 7 bases matching TRBD1. CDR3 size: 15 residues. J was trimmed by 5 bases and V by 6 bases; bases with no gene match: 10. Germline CDR1 is MNHNS and CDR2 is SASEGT.

The CDR3 spells CASSQVDTQYF. The DNA of the CDR3 is TGTGCCAGCAGTCAGGTGGATACGCAGTATTTT. The genes are TRBV2 and TRBJ2-3, with D hard to call. Trimming took 5 bases from V and 6 from J, leaving 6 bases between them. This CDR3 is built from 11 residues. From germline, CDR1 is SNHLY and CDR2 FYNNEI.

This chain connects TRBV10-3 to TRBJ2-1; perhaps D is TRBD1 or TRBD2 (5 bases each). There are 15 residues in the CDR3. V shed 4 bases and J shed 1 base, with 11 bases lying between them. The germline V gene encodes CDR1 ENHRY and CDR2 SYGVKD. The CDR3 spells CAISGPGTSYNEQFF. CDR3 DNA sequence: TGTGCCATCAGTGGGCCGGGGACGTCCTACAATGAGCAGTTCTTC.

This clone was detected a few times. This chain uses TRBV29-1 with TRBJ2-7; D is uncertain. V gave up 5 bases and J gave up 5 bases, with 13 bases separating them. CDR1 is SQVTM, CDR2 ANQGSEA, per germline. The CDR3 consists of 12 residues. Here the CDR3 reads CSVTPGADEQYF. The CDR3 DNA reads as TGCAGCGTTACTCCAGGTGCGGACGAGCAGTACTTC.

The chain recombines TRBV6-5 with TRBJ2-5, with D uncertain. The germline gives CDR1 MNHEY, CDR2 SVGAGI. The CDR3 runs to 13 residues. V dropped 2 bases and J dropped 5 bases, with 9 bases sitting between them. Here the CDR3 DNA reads TGTGCCAGCAGTTACGGCCGCTGGGAGACCCAGTACTTC. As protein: CASSYGRWETQYF.